This is a list of T cell receptor beta chains from one sample in a study of blood T cell repertoires in COVID-19. The protocol was immunoSEQ multiplex PCR, while the TCRdb copy is restricted to in-frame clones and leaves out a portion. Of some 140,000 clones listed, 70% to 90% are singletons. Input material: peripheral blood. All receptors derive from a man between 65 and 85 years old with active COVID-19. Each CDR3 is given with its conserved first and last residue. The D gene is left open where the match is weak. The size of a clone is reported for some rows only, either as once, few or many, or as a class for expanded clones.

D gene: NA
V gene: TRBV29-1
J gene: TRBJ2-5
clone size: NA
CDR3 DNA: TGCAGCGCTCCTTTCGGGGGAGCGAAGGAGACCCAGTACTTC
CDR3 protein: CSAPFGGAKETQYF

D gene: TRBD1
V gene: TRBV24-1
J gene: TRBJ2-3
clone size: NA
CDR3 DNA: TGTGCCACCAGTGATCCCCGGACAGGGCCAGATACGCAGTATTTT
CDR3 protein: CATSDPRTGPDTQYF

D gene: TRBD1
V gene: TRBV9
J gene: TRBJ1-1
clone size: NA
CDR3 DNA: TGTGCCAGCAGCGTCGGGACAGGGCGGACTGAAGCTTTCTTT
CDR3 protein: CASSVGTGRTEAFF

D gene: TRBD2
V gene: TRBV10-1
J gene: TRBJ2-7
clone size: NA
CDR3 DNA: TGCGCCAGCAGGGCGGGAGCATTACTCTACGAGCAGTACTTC
CDR3 protein: CASRAGALLYEQYF

D gene: TRBD2
V gene: TRBV30
J gene: TRBJ2-1
clone size: NA
CDR3 DNA: TGTGCCTGCCCTCGGACTAGCGGGATGGTCAATGAGCAGTTCTTC
CDR3 protein: CACPRTSGMVNEQFF

D gene: TRBD2
V gene: TRBV10-3
J gene: TRBJ2-5
clone size: NA
CDR3 DNA: TGTGCCATCAGTCCTAACGGCGGGAGGGGAGAGACCCAGTACTTC
CDR3 protein: CAISPNGGRGETQYF

D gene: TRBD1
V gene: TRBV24-1
J gene: TRBJ2-3
clone size: NA
CDR3 DNA: TGTGCCACCAGCCCCGGGACAGGGAGGACAGATACGCAGTATTTT
CDR3 protein: CATSPGTGRTDTQYF

D gene: NA
V gene: TRBV27
J gene: TRBJ2-1
clone size: NA
CDR3 DNA: TGTGCCAGCAGTTTCACTTTAACACAGGGCTACAATGAGCAGTTCTTC
CDR3 protein: CASSFTLTQGYNEQFF

D gene: NA
V gene: TRBV18
J gene: TRBJ1-4
clone size: NA
CDR3 DNA: TGTGCCAGCTCACCAGGGAGGAATGAAAAACTGTTTTTT
CDR3 protein: CASSPGRNEKLFF

D gene: TRBD2
V gene: TRBV5-1
J gene: TRBJ2-7
clone size: few
CDR3 DNA: TGCGCCAGCAGCTTGAAGGAGCGGGAGGGCCCATACGAGCAGTACTTC
CDR3 protein: CASSLKEREGPYEQYF

D gene: NA
V gene: TRBV11-2
J gene: TRBJ1-3
clone size: once
CDR3 DNA: TGTGCCAGCAGCTTAGGCCACAGGGGAAACACCATATATTTT
CDR3 protein: CASSLGHRGNTIYF

D gene: NA
V gene: TRBV9
J gene: TRBJ1-2
clone size: NA
CDR3 DNA: TGTGCCAGCAGCGTTTTCCCGGGGGGACGGGGTGGCTATGGCTACACCTTC
CDR3 protein: CASSVFPGGRGGYGYTF

D gene: NA
V gene: TRBV7-2
J gene: TRBJ1-1
clone size: NA
CDR3 DNA: TGTGCCAGCAGCTTATCAGGGGACGCTGAAGCTTTCTTT
CDR3 protein: CASSLSGDAEAFF

D gene: NA
V gene: TRBV24-1
J gene: TRBJ2-6
clone size: few
CDR3 DNA: TGTGCCACCAGTGATTTGAGGTCAGGGACTGGGGCCAACGTCCTGACTTTC
CDR3 protein: CATSDLRSGTGANVLTF

D gene: TRBD1
V gene: TRBV4-1
J gene: TRBJ2-7
clone size: NA
CDR3 DNA: TGCGCCAGCAGCCTGGGACAGGGGGTCGAGCAGTACTTC
CDR3 protein: CASSLGQGVEQYF

D gene: NA
V gene: TRBV7-2
J gene: TRBJ2-2
clone size: NA
CDR3 DNA: TGTGCCAGCAGCTTGTACACTATCACCGGGGAGCTGTTTTTT
CDR3 protein: CASSLYTITGELFF

D gene: TRBD2
V gene: TRBV2
J gene: TRBJ2-1
clone size: NA
CDR3 DNA: TGTGCCAGCAGTGCATCACTAGCGCCATCTTACAATGAGCAGTTCTTC
CDR3 protein: CASSASLAPSYNEQFF

D gene: NA
V gene: TRBV19
J gene: TRBJ2-1
clone size: NA
CDR3 DNA: TGTGCCAGTAGTTCTGTCGGCGGGGCATACAATGAGCAGTTCTTC
CDR3 protein: CASSSVGGAYNEQFF

D gene: NA
V gene: TRBV5-1
J gene: TRBJ2-7
clone size: NA
CDR3 DNA: TGCGCCAGCAGCTTGGCTGGTAGCCGCACCTACGAGCAGTACTTC
CDR3 protein: CASSLAGSRTYEQYF

D gene: TRBD2
V gene: TRBV20-1
J gene: TRBJ2-7
clone size: NA
CDR3 DNA: TGCAGTGCCAGTCCCGGGACTAGCGGTAACTACGAGCAGTACTTC
CDR3 protein: CSASPGTSGNYEQYF

D gene: TRBD1
V gene: TRBV2
J gene: TRBJ1-1
clone size: NA
CDR3 DNA: TGTGCCAGCAGTGACGAGACCGCAGGGGGGAAAGCTTTCTTT
CDR3 protein: CASSDETAGGKAFF

D gene: NA
V gene: TRBV5-1
J gene: TRBJ2-1
clone size: NA
CDR3 DNA: TGCGCCAGCAGCTTCCGGGGAAGCTCCTACAATGAGCAGTTCTTC
CDR3 protein: CASSFRGSSYNEQFF

D gene: NA
V gene: TRBV20-1
J gene: TRBJ1-6
clone size: many
CDR3 DNA: TGCAGTGCTAGTTCGGGTGGAGGGAATTCACCCCTCCACTTT
CDR3 protein: CSASSGGGNSPLHF

D gene: NA
V gene: TRBV2
J gene: TRBJ2-1
clone size: once
CDR3 DNA: TGTGCCAGCAGTCCTTACAATGAGCAGTTCTTC
CDR3 protein: CASSPYNEQFF

D gene: NA
V gene: TRBV6-5
J gene: TRBJ1-5
clone size: NA
CDR3 DNA: TGTGCCAGCAGTCCGGTTGATCAGCCCCAGCATTTT
CDR3 protein: CASSPVDQPQHF

D gene: TRBD1
V gene: TRBV11-2
J gene: TRBJ1-2
clone size: NA
CDR3 DNA: TGTGCCAGCAGCCCCCTGGGCAGGGGGCTCGGGAAAGACTATGGCTACACCTTC
CDR3 protein: CASSPLGRGLGKDYGYTF

D gene: TRBD2
V gene: TRBV19
J gene: TRBJ2-1
clone size: NA
CDR3 DNA: TGTGCCAGTAGTATCAGGGCGGGAGTCTACAATGAGCAGTTCTTC
CDR3 protein: CASSIRAGVYNEQFF

D gene: NA
V gene: TRBV4-2
J gene: TRBJ1-1
clone size: NA
CDR3 DNA: TGTGCCAGCAGCCAAGGCAGGCAAACTGAAGCTTTCTTT
CDR3 protein: CASSQGRQTEAFF

D gene: NA
V gene: TRBV2
J gene: TRBJ2-1
clone size: NA
CDR3 DNA: TGTGCCAGCAGTCCTGCCCTACGCTCCTACAATGAGCAGTTCTTC
CDR3 protein: CASSPALRSYNEQFF

D gene: TRBD1
V gene: TRBV5-4
J gene: TRBJ1-4
clone size: NA
CDR3 DNA: TGTGCCAGCAGCTTGCCGGGGACAGAAGAAAAACTGTTTTTT
CDR3 protein: CASSLPGTEEKLFF

D gene: NA
V gene: TRBV7-9
J gene: TRBJ1-1
clone size: NA
CDR3 DNA: TGTGCCAGCAGCTTTTCGGGGGAGAACACTGAAGCTTTCTTT
CDR3 protein: CASSFSGENTEAFF

D gene: NA
V gene: TRBV29-1
J gene: TRBJ2-3
clone size: NA
CDR3 DNA: TGCAGCCTTCTGGGAGGCGCAGATACGCAGTATTTT
CDR3 protein: CSLLGGADTQYF

D gene: TRBD1
V gene: TRBV5-1
J gene: TRBJ1-2
clone size: NA
CDR3 DNA: TGCGCCAGCAGCTTGGGGACAGGGATTTATGGCTACACCTTC
CDR3 protein: CASSLGTGIYGYTF

D gene: NA
V gene: TRBV19
J gene: TRBJ2-7
clone size: NA
CDR3 DNA: TGTGCCAGTAGTATAGTTCCGGGAAAACCCTACGAGCAGTACTTC
CDR3 protein: CASSIVPGKPYEQYF

D gene: NA
V gene: TRBV28
J gene: TRBJ2-7
clone size: few
CDR3 DNA: TGTGCCAGCAGTTTAGGGGCGGGGGCAACTAAGCAGTACTTC
CDR3 protein: CASSLGAGATKQYF

D gene: TRBD1
V gene: TRBV27
J gene: TRBJ2-2
clone size: NA
CDR3 DNA: TGTGCCAGCAGTTCCCAGGGGGCAGGGACCGGGGAGCTGTTTTTT
CDR3 protein: CASSSQGAGTGELFF

D gene: TRBD1
V gene: TRBV9
J gene: TRBJ2-5
clone size: NA
CDR3 DNA: TGTGCCAGCAGCCCTCGACAGGGTAGAGAGACCCAGTACTTC
CDR3 protein: CASSPRQGRETQYF

D gene: NA
V gene: TRBV24-1
J gene: TRBJ2-2
clone size: NA
CDR3 DNA: TGTGCCACCAGTGACTCAGGGTTCACCGGGGAGCTGTTTTTT
CDR3 protein: CATSDSGFTGELFF

D gene: NA
V gene: TRBV7-7
J gene: TRBJ2-7
clone size: NA
CDR3 DNA: TGTGCCAGCAGCGCCATAGGGAGAGGGGAGCAGTACTTC
CDR3 protein: CASSAIGRGEQYF

D gene: TRBD1
V gene: TRBV11-2
J gene: TRBJ2-7
clone size: NA
CDR3 DNA: TGTGCCAGCAGCTCGGGACAGCCGGGATCCTACGAGCAGTACTTC
CDR3 protein: CASSSGQPGSYEQYF

D gene: TRBD1
V gene: TRBV9
J gene: TRBJ2-7
clone size: few
CDR3 DNA: TGTGCCAGCAGCGTAGCCGGGACAGGAAGCGAGCAGTACTTC
CDR3 protein: CASSVAGTGSEQYF

D gene: NA
V gene: TRBV5-6
J gene: TRBJ2-6
clone size: few
CDR3 DNA: TGTGCCAGCAAATGGGGGGTCTCTGGGGCCAACGTCCTGACTTTC
CDR3 protein: CASKWGVSGANVLTF

D gene: TRBD1
V gene: TRBV15
J gene: TRBJ1-5
clone size: NA
CDR3 DNA: TGTGCCACCAGCCAGGGGGTTTATCAGCCCCAGCATTTT
CDR3 protein: CATSQGVYQPQHF

D gene: NA
V gene: TRBV3-1/TRBV3-2
J gene: TRBJ1-1
clone size: NA
CDR3 DNA: TGTGCCAGCAGCCCCGCGACAGGGAACACTGAAGCTTTCTTT
CDR3 protein: CASSPATGNTEAFF

D gene: NA
V gene: TRBV7-3
J gene: TRBJ2-1
clone size: NA
CDR3 DNA: TGTGCCAGCAGCTTAGGGGGGCGGGAGCCGAGGAATGAGCAGTTCTTC
CDR3 protein: CASSLGGREPRNEQFF

D gene: TRBD2
V gene: TRBV5-4
J gene: TRBJ2-1
clone size: NA
CDR3 DNA: TGTGCCAGCAGCTCCGGAGGGGGACTAGCGCACAATGAGCAGTTCTTC
CDR3 protein: CASSSGGGLAHNEQFF

D gene: TRBD2
V gene: TRBV5-1
J gene: TRBJ2-1
clone size: NA
CDR3 DNA: TGCGCCAGCCGCCCCCTAGCGGGAGACGTGATAGAGCAGTTCTTC
CDR3 protein: CASRPLAGDVIEQFF

D gene: TRBD1
V gene: TRBV7-3
J gene: TRBJ2-2
clone size: NA
CDR3 DNA: TGTGCCAGCAGCTTTGGGGACAGTCCCGGGGAGCTGTTTTTT
CDR3 protein: CASSFGDSPGELFF

D gene: TRBD1
V gene: TRBV7-9
J gene: TRBJ2-1
clone size: NA
CDR3 DNA: TGTGCCAGCAGCCCTTCGACAGGGGGCACTTATGAGCAGTTCTTC
CDR3 protein: CASSPSTGGTYEQFF

D gene: TRBD2
V gene: TRBV5-1
J gene: TRBJ2-1
clone size: NA
CDR3 DNA: TGCGCCAGCAGCTTGGGGGAGGGCCGGTACAATGAGCAGTTCTTC
CDR3 protein: CASSLGEGRYNEQFF

D gene: TRBD1
V gene: TRBV6-5
J gene: TRBJ2-7
clone size: NA
CDR3 DNA: TGTGCCAGCAGCTCTACAGGGGGGTCCTACGAGCAGTACTTC
CDR3 protein: CASSSTGGSYEQYF

D gene: TRBD1
V gene: TRBV27
J gene: TRBJ1-5
clone size: once
CDR3 DNA: TGTGCCAGCAGCAACACCAGGGGGGCTCAGCCCCAGCATTTT
CDR3 protein: CASSNTRGAQPQHF

D gene: NA
V gene: TRBV6-5
J gene: TRBJ1-3
clone size: NA
CDR3 DNA: TGTGCCAGCAGTTCGGACAGATTCTCTGGAAACACCATATATTTT
CDR3 protein: CASSSDRFSGNTIYF

D gene: TRBD2
V gene: TRBV7-2
J gene: TRBJ2-3
clone size: NA
CDR3 DNA: TGTGCCAGCAGCTTAAGTCTTGGGGGAGGGAGCACAGATACGCAGTATTTT
CDR3 protein: CASSLSLGGGSTDTQYF

D gene: TRBD1
V gene: TRBV18
J gene: TRBJ2-7
clone size: NA
CDR3 DNA: TGTGCCAGCTCAGCGGGACAGGGGCGTTACGAGCAGTACTTC
CDR3 protein: CASSAGQGRYEQYF